These T cell receptor beta chains were read from a single sample in a study of cytomegalovirus exposure and HLA in healthy donors. The table came from immunoSEQ multiplex PCR; TCRdb's copy has only in-frame clones and leaves some out. The profile shows around 41,000 clones, about 70% of them singletons. Sequencing was done on a sample of PBMCs. These receptors came from a man aged 40-50 years in good health and CMV-seronegative. Both conserved end residues are part of each CDR3. The D gene is left open where the match is weak. Not every row has a clone size; where given, it reads once, few, many or a size class.

V gene,CDR3 length,J gene,clone size,D gene,CDR3 DNA,CDR3 protein
TRBV6-5,14,TRBJ1-2,-,-,TGTGCCAGCAGTTACGGGCAGGGAGGCTATGGCTACACCTTC,CASSYGQGGYGYTF
TRBV5-6,15,TRBJ1-2,-,-,TGTGCCAGCAGCTTGCCCGACGGAGTAGACTATGGCTACACCTTC,CASSLPDGVDYGYTF
TRBV4-2,19,TRBJ2-5,-,TRBD2,TGTGCCAGCAGCCAAGATCAAGGGGGTTCCAGGACTAGCCGAGAGACCCAGTACTTC,CASSQDQGGSRTSRETQYF
TRBV15,13,TRBJ2-1,-,-,TGTGCCACCAGCAGGGACAAAGACAATGAGCAGTTCTTC,CATSRDKDNEQFF
TRBV7-3,14,TRBJ1-1,-,-,TGTGCCAGCAGCCAAGGTAGGGGAACGGCTGAAGCTTTCTTT,CASSQGRGTAEAFF
TRBV29-1,12,TRBJ2-5,few,-,TGCAGCGCCGCAAGAGGACAAGAGACCCAGTACTTC,CSAARGQETQYF
TRBV28,14,TRBJ2-2,-,TRBD1,TGTGCCAGCAGCTGGGACAGGGTAGCCGGGGAGCTGTTTTTT,CASSWDRVAGELFF
TRBV7-8,15,TRBJ1-1,-,TRBD1,TGTGCCAGCAGTCCTTCTTCAGGCAGGGGGGCTGAAGCTTTCTTT,CASSPSSGRGAEAFF
TRBV29-1,13,TRBJ1-4,-,-,TGCAGCGTTGGACGGGACACAAAGGAAAAACTGTTTTTT,CSVGRDTKEKLFF
TRBV5-1,15,TRBJ2-7,-,TRBD1,TGCGCCAGCAGCTACAGGACAGGGACTTTCTACGAGCAGTACTTC,CASSYRTGTFYEQYF
TRBV9,15,TRBJ1-4,-,-,TGTGCCAGCAGCGGTCGTCCGGGGGGCGAGAATAAACTGTTTTTT,CASSGRPGGENKLFF
TRBV7-9,17,TRBJ1-6,-,-,TGTGCCAGCAGCTTAGCTATTGCGAGCTCCTATAATTCACCCCTCCACTTT,CASSLAIASSYNSPLHF
TRBV7-2,12,TRBJ1-3,once,-,TGTGCCAGCAGCGTCAGGGGAAACACCATATATTTT,CASSVRGNTIYF
TRBV7-2,13,TRBJ2-1,-,-,TGTGCCAGCAGCTTCAGCTCCTACAATGAGCAGTTCTTC,CASSFSSYNEQFF
TRBV30,16,TRBJ1-3,-,TRBD1,TGTGCCTGGAGTGTAGGGGGGACAGCCTCTGGAAACACCATATATTTT,CAWSVGGTASGNTIYF
TRBV7-7,15,TRBJ2-5,few,TRBD1,TGTGCTAGCAGCTTTGTACAGGGGCCGCGAGAGACCCAGTACTTC,CASSFVQGPRETQYF
TRBV6-1,18,TRBJ1-6,-,-,TGTGCCAGCAGTGAATCTTCCCGGGGAGGGTCCTATAATTCACCCCTCCACTTT,CASSESSRGGSYNSPLHF
TRBV30,13,TRBJ2-3,-,-,TGTGCCTGGAGTGTGCGGTTCGCAGATACGCAGTATTTT,CAWSVRFADTQYF
TRBV20-1,10,TRBJ1-1,-,-,TGCAGTGCACGAGAGCGCGGCGCTTTCTTT,CSARERGAFF
TRBV7-2,14,TRBJ1-1,-,TRBD1,TGTGCCAGCAGCGCCCGACAGGGGGCTATTGAAGCTTTCTTT,CASSARQGAIEAFF
TRBV30,15,TRBJ2-5,-,-,TGTGCCTGGAGTCCCCACCAGGGAGGGGGAGAGACCCAGTACTTC,CAWSPHQGGGETQYF
TRBV5-1,16,TRBJ2-1,-,TRBD2,TGCGCCAGCAGCTTGGCCGGCGGGGGGGAGTACAATGAGCAGTTCTTC,CASSLAGGGEYNEQFF
TRBV4-3,16,TRBJ2-7,few,-,TGCGCCAGCAGCCAAGATTTCGCGACACTCTCCTACGAGCAGTACTTC,CASSQDFATLSYEQYF
TRBV19,13,TRBJ2-3,-,-,TGTGCCAGTAGTATGGCTAGCGAAGATACGCAGTATTTT,CASSMASEDTQYF
TRBV9,13,TRBJ2-7,once,-,TGTGCCAGCAGCCTCTCCCCCCAAGCCGAGCAGTACTTC,CASSLSPQAEQYF
TRBV4-3,13,TRBJ1-6,-,-,TGCGCCAGCAGCCAAGAGTTAAATTCACCCCTCCACTTT,CASSQELNSPLHF
TRBV7-9,14,TRBJ1-6,-,-,TGTGCCAGCACCCCCCAGGGCTCCGATTCACCCCTCCACTTT,CASTPQGSDSPLHF
TRBV25-1,16,TRBJ1-3,few,-,TGTGCCAGCAGTGAGTTTGCAGGCCACTCTGGAAACACCATATATTTT,CASSEFAGHSGNTIYF
TRBV20-1,8,TRBJ1-2,-,-,TGCAGTGCTACTAGGGGCACCTTC,CSATRGTF
TRBV6-5,15,TRBJ1-6,-,-,TGTGCCAGCAGGCCCACAGGGCTTGGGTCGTCACCCCTCCACTTT,CASRPTGLGSSPLHF
TRBV6-5,14,TRBJ2-7,-,TRBD1,TGTGCCAGCAGGACCGGGACAGGCTCCTACGAGCAGTACTTC,CASRTGTGSYEQYF
TRBV4-3,16,TRBJ2-7,-,TRBD1,TGCGCCAGCAGCCATTCATGGACAGGGGAATCCTACGAGCAGTACTTC,CASSHSWTGESYEQYF
TRBV4-1,13,TRBJ1-4,-,-,TGCGCCAGCAGCCAAGATCTGACAGAAAAACTGTTTTTT,CASSQDLTEKLFF
TRBV2,15,TRBJ2-7,-,-,TGTGCCAGCTCATCATCGGCAGGGGTCTACTACGAGCAGTACTTC,CASSSSAGVYYEQYF
TRBV13,12,TRBJ2-7,-,-,TGTGCCAGCAGCTCTAGCAGCAACGAGCAGTACTTC,CASSSSSNEQYF
TRBV7-2,14,TRBJ1-2,-,-,TGTGCCAGCAGCTTAGATCAGGGGCGCGATGGCTACACCTTC,CASSLDQGRDGYTF
TRBV6-5,16,TRBJ1-6,-,TRBD1,TGTGCCAGCAGTTACGGGACAGAGGTTTATTATTCACCCCTCCACTTT,CASSYGTEVYYSPLHF
TRBV2,15,TRBJ2-2,once,-,TGTGCCAGCAGTGAACAGGCATCGAACACCGGGGAGCTGTTTTTT,CASSEQASNTGELFF
TRBV20-1,11,TRBJ1-5,few,TRBD1,TGCAGTGCTAGAACCGGACAGGTCCAGCATTTT,CSARTGQVQHF
TRBV5-1,13,TRBJ1-6,-,-,TGCGCCAGCAGCTTGGAAGGGGGATTACCCCTCCACTTT,CASSLEGGLPLHF
TRBV6-5,15,TRBJ1-6,-,-,TGTGCCAGTCGACCGGACTTCGACGATAGTTCACCCCTCCACTTT,CASRPDFDDSSPLHF